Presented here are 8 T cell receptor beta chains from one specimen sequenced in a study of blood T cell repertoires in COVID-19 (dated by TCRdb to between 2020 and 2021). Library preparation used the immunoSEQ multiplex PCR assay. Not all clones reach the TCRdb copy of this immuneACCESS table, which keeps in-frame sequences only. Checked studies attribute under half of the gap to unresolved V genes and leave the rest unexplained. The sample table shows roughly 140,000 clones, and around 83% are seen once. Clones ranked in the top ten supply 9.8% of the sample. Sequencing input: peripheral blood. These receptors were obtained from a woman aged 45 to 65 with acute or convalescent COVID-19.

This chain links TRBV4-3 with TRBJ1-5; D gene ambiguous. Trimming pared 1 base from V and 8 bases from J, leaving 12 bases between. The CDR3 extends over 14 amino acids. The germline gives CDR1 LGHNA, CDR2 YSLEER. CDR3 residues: CASSQGSYGEPQHF. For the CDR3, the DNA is TGCGCCAGCAGCCAAGGGTCATACGGGGAGCCCCAGCATTTT.

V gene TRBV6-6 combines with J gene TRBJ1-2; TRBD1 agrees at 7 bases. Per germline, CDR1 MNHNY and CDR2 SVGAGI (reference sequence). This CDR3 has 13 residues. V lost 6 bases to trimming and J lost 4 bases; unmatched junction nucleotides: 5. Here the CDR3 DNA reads TGTGCCAGCAGAACAGGGGTTGCCTATGGCTACACCTTC. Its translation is CASRTGVAYGYTF.

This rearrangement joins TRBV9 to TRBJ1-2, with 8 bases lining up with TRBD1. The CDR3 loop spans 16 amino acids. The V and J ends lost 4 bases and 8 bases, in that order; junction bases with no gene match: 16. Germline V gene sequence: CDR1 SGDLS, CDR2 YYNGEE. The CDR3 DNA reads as TGTGCCAGCAGCTATCCGGGAACAGGGGGTATGTCCGGCTACACCTTC. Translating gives CASSYPGTGGMSGYTF.

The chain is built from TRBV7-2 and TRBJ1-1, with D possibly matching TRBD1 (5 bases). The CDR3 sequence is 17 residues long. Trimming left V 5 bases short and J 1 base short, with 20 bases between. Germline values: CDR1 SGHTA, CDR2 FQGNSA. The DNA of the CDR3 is TGTGCCAGCAGCAACCCAATCTGGGGCCACAAGAACACTGAAGCTTTCTTT. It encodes CASSNPIWGHKNTEAFF. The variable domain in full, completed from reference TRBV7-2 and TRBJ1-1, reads GAGVSQSPSNKVTEKGKDVELRCDPISGHTALYWYRQSLGQGLEFLIYFQGNSAPDKSGLPSDRFSAERTGGSVSTLTIQRTQQEDSAVYLCASSNPIWGHKNTEAFFGQGTRLTVV.

The CDR3 region is CASGLVSNRLTF. CDR3 nucleotides: TGTGCTAGTGGTTTGGTTAGCAACCGGCTCACCTTC. The chain carries TRBV12-5 and TRBJ1-2; D not resolved. Trimming shortened V by 0 bases and J by 13 bases, and 12 bases separated the two germline ends. The germline V gene encodes CDR1 LGHNT and CDR2 FRNRAP. The CDR3 has 12 residues.

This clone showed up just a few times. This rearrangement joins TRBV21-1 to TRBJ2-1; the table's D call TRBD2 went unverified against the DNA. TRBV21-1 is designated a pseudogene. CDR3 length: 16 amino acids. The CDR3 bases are TGTGCCAGCAGCACTCGAGCGGGAGCAACGTACAATGAGCAGTTCTTC. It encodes CASSTRAGATYNEQFF.

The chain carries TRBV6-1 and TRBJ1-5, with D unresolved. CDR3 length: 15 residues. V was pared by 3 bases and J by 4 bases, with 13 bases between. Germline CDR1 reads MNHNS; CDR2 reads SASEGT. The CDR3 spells CASSDPGYPNQPQHF. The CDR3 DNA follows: TGTGCCAGCAGTGACCCGGGATACCCGAATCAGCCCCAGCATTTT.

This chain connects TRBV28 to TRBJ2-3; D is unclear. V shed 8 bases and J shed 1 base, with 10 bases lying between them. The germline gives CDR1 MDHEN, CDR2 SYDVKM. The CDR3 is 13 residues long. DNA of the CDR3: TGTGCCAGCGCGGCGAGCGGCACAGATACGCAGTATTTT. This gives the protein CASAASGTDTQYF.